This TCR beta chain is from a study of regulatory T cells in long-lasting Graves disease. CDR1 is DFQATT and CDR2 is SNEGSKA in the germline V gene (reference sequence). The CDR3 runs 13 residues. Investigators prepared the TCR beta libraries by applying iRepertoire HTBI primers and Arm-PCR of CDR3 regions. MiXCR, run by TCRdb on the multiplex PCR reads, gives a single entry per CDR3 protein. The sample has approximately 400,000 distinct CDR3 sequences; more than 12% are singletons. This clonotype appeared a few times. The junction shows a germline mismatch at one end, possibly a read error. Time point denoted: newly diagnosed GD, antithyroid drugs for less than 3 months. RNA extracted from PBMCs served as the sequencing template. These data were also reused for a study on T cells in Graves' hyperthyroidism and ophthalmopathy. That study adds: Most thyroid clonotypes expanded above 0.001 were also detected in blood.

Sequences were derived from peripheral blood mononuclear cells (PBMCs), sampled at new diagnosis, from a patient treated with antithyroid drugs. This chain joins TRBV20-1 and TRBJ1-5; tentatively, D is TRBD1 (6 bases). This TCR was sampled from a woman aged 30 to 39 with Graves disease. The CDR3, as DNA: TGCAGTGCTGCGACAGGTTTAGATCAACCCCAGCATTTT. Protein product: CSAATGLDQPQHF.